This T cell receptor beta chain was recovered during a study of blood T cell repertoires in COVID-19. Study at large: From the United States, Italy and Spain came samples of acute and convalescent COVID-19.

CDR1 and CDR2 from the germline V gene are LNHDA and SQIVND (reference sequence). With 1 base clipped from V and 8 bases from J, the junction kept 9 bases outside the gene matches. CDR3 length: 16 residues. In the original workflow: Amplifying reference gene primers gave estimates of nucleated cell counts. This table comes from immunoSEQ multiplex PCR, and its TCRdb copy is limited to in-frame clones, with some not included. V and J calls plus clone size are reproduced from that table; the DNA served to infer D and trimming. The sample holds around 120,000 clones, around three quarters seen once. The sequencing sample was made of peripheral blood. The chain combines TRBV19 with TRBJ1-4; 8 nucleotides line up with TRBD1. This sequence was found in a woman of 80 years or more with acute or convalescent COVID-19. The CDR3 DNA reads as TGTGCCAGTAGTATAGTCTCGGGACAGGTCGGCGAAAAACTGTTTTTT. Protein product: CASSIVSGQVGEKLFF.